The 18 T cell receptor beta chains below were found in one sample sequenced in a study of T-cell memory formation after mild COVID-19. Each CDR3 protein is one row after TCRdb ran MiXCR on the 5' RACE reads. The sample records hundreds of thousands of distinct CDR3 sequences, over 7% being singletons. Sample: PBMCs or a T cell subset sorted from them (not recorded which). These receptors were taken from a man younger than 35 who had mild COVID-19 (a few samples of this study predate the infection). Cell type and time point are not known.

This clonotype was counted ten times or more. The chain employs TRBV2 and TRBJ2-7; D is unresolved. The CDR3 has 11 residues. V dropped 10 bases and J dropped 3 bases, with 10 bases sitting between them. Germline V gives CDR1 SNHLY, CDR2 FYNNEI. The CDR3 spells CATLKGYEQYV. CDR3 DNA sequence: TGTGCCACCCTCAAGGGCTACGAGCAGTACGTC.

This chain links TRBV7-6 with TRBJ2-1; D gene unclear. Germline CDR1 reads SGHVS; CDR2 reads FNYEAQ. Trimming removed 6 bases from V and 8 bases from J, with 11 bases in between. The CDR3 contains 12 residues. CDR3 sequence: CASSRLDYEQFF. CDR3 in DNA: TGTGCCAGCAGTCGACTCGACTATGAGCAGTTCTTC. Complete variable domain (other parts from reference TRBV7-6 and TRBJ2-1): GAGVSQSPRYKVTKRGQDVALRCDPISGHVSLYWYRQALGQGPEFLTYFNYEAQQDKSGLPNDRFSAERPEGSISTLTIQRTEQRDSAMYRCASSRLDYEQFFGPGTRLTVL.

The chain uses TRBV7-6 and TRBJ2-5; 7 bases agree with TRBD1. The CDR3 has 14 residues. Germline V lookup: CDR1 SGHVS, CDR2 FNYEAQ. The trim removed 5 bases at V and 2 bases at J, leaving 5 bases unmatched. The CDR3 region is CASSPLGQQETQYF. The CDR3 DNA reads as TGTGCCAGCAGCCCGTTGGGACAGCAAGAGACCCAGTACTTC.

The chain recombines TRBV5-6 with TRBJ2-7; D is possibly TRBD1 (5 bases). V was pared by 0 bases and J by 6 bases, with 7 bases between. The CDR3 contains 12 residues. CDR1 and CDR2 (germline): SGHDT, YYEEEE. CDR3 sequence (DNA): TGTGCCAGCAGCTTGGTTCAGGGCGAGCAGTACGTC. Its protein is CASSLVQGEQYV.

The rearrangement links TRBV12-3 or TRBV12-4 to TRBJ2-7; D unresolved. The V and J ends lost 10 bases and 5 bases respectively, with 15 bases between them. This CDR3 spans 12 amino acids. Here the CDR3 DNA reads TGTGCCAACTTCGTGGGCGGCCACGAGCAGTACTTC. This codes for CANFVGGHEQYF.

This clonotype was counted only a few times. The V call is TRBV5-1, the J call TRBJ1-1; 9 bases fit TRBD1. CDR1 is SGHRS, CDR2 YFSETQ, per germline. J lost 4 bases, V lost 6 bases, and 7 bases had no gene match. The CDR3 extends over 14 amino acids. CDR3 in DNA: TGCGCCAGCACTTACGGGACAGGGAGCACTGAAGCTTTCTTT. Residues: CASTYGTGSTEAFF.

The gene calls are TRBV7-3 and TRBJ2-6, with 7 bases lining up with TRBD2. The CDR3 extends over 20 amino acids. V trimming: 5 bases; J trimming: 0 bases; junction bases outside the gene matches: 16. Germline V lookup: CDR1 SGHTA, CDR2 FQGTGA. CDR3 in amino acids: CASSPRGRGGQGSGANVLTF. The DNA for the CDR3 is TGTGCCAGCAGCCCCCGGGGGAGGGGAGGCCAAGGCTCTGGGGCCAACGTCCTGACTTTC.

This clonotype was counted only a few times. The V call is TRBV7-9, the J call TRBJ2-6; D is possibly TRBD1 or TRBD2 (6 bases each). The CDR3 consists of 14 residues. CDR1 and CDR2 (germline): SEHNR, FQNEAQ (reference sequence). With 5 bases removed from V and 4 bases from J, the gap between germline ends came to 9 bases. CDR3 sequence reads: CASSGGLGANVLTF. CDR3 DNA: TGTGCCAGCAGCGGGGGGCTCGGGGCCAACGTCCTGACTTTC. Looking up the rest from reference TRBV7-9 and TRBJ2-6 gives the full variable domain: DTGVSQNPRHKITKRGQNVTFRCDPISEHNRLYWYRQTLGQGPEFLTYFQNEAQLEKSRLLSDRFSAERPKGSFSTLEIQRTEQGDSAMYLCASSGGLGANVLTFGAGSRLTVL.

This clonotype was picked up a small number of times. V is TRBV27 and J is TRBJ2-4; perhaps TRBD1 as D (5 bases). This CDR3 has 14 amino acids. Per germline, CDR1 MNHEY and CDR2 SMNVEV (reference sequence). The V end was cut by 2 bases, the J end by 7 bases, with 12 bases between. CDR3 region: CASSLGPGKNIQYF. In nucleotides, the CDR3 is TGTGCCAGCAGTTTAGGGCCAGGGAAGAACATTCAGTACTTC.

This clonotype was counted ten times or more. V gene TRBV12-3 or TRBV12-4 combines with J gene TRBJ2-3, with D perhaps matching TRBD2 (5 bases). Trimming cost V 7 bases and J 5 bases, with 10 bases left between them. The CDR3 runs 12 residues. CDR3 coding DNA: TGTGCCAGCACCCTGGCGGGAGATACGCAGTATTTT. The encoded protein is CASTLAGDTQYF.

The gene calls are TRBV5-1 and TRBJ2-7; a weak D match, TRBD2 (5 bases). V was clipped by 0 bases and J by 2 bases, with 9 bases between them. This CDR3 is 14 amino acids long. Germline loops: CDR1 SGHRS, CDR2 YFSETQ. This chain's CDR3 is CASSLGAGTYEQYV. The CDR3 region has the DNA TGCGCCAGCAGCTTGGGGGCCGGGACCTACGAGCAGTACGTC.

This clonotype was observed at least ten times. The rearrangement uses TRBV4-3 and TRBJ1-1, with 7 bases matching TRBD1. J was trimmed by 9 bases and V by 2 bases; bases with no gene match: 18. Germline CDR1 is LGHNA and CDR2 is YSLEER. The CDR3 is made up of 17 amino acids. CDR3 protein: CASSQRGTVRQGEKAFF. The CDR3 nucleotides read TGCGCCAGCAGCCAAAGAGGGACGGTGCGGCAGGGGGAAAAAGCTTTCTTT.

This clonotype was observed at least ten times. The chain links TRBV28 to TRBJ2-7; possibly TRBD1 for D (6 bases). The germline CDR1 and CDR2 sequences are MDHEN and SYDVKM. Trimming took 4 bases from V and 2 from J, leaving 18 bases between them. The length of the CDR3 is 16 residues. The DNA of the CDR3 is TGTGCCAGCAGTTCCACCCGACAGGAAAGGGCCTACGAGCAGTACTTC. As protein: CASSSTRQERAYEQYF.

Here the CDR3 DNA reads TGTGCCAGCTCACCACTACTCTCTAATGGTGAGCAGTTCTTC. As protein: CASSPLLSNGEQFF. This chain connects TRBV18 to TRBJ2-1; D is unresolved. This CDR3 spans 14 amino acids. V was clipped by 1 base and J by 9 bases, with 13 bases between them. Germline loops: CDR1 KGHSH, CDR2 LQKENI.

The chain links TRBV20-1 to TRBJ2-1, with 10 bases fitting TRBD2. Germline-derived CDR1 and CDR2 are DFQATT and SNEGSKA (reference sequence). The CDR3 is 14 amino acids. V shed 3 bases, J shed 9 bases, and the junction held 8 bases outside the gene matches. The CDR3 sequence is CSARLGLADGEQFF. For the CDR3, the DNA is TGCAGTGCTAGGTTAGGACTAGCGGATGGTGAGCAGTTCTTC.

This clonotype was counted between two and nine times. The rearrangement uses TRBV6-5 and TRBJ2-5; D is possibly TRBD1 or TRBD2 (5 bases each). Per germline, CDR1 MNHEY and CDR2 SVGAGI. The ends were cut back, 5 bases at V and 10 bases at J, with 20 bases in the middle. This CDR3 is 14 amino acids long. DNA for the CDR3: TGTGCCAGCAGTCCTCAGGGTTCCTCCCGGGGCCAGTACTTC. Amino acid sequence: CASSPQGSSRGQYF.

The CDR3 DNA sequence: TGCAGTGCTAGAGATGTAGGGGGCAGCAATCAGCCCCAGCATTTT. Protein sequence: CSARDVGGSNQPQHF. The rearrangement links TRBV20-1 to TRBJ1-5; TRBD1 aligns across 7 bases. Germline assignment: CDR1 DFQATT and CDR2 SNEGSKA (reference sequence). Trimming cost V 0 bases and J 1 base; bases outside gene matches: 3. The CDR3 length is 15 residues.

This clonotype was detected a few times. The chain joins TRBV12-3 or TRBV12-4 to TRBJ1-2; D unclear. This CDR3 has 16 amino acids. V lost 0 bases to trimming and J lost 8 bases, with 19 bases between them. Written as DNA, the CDR3 is TGTGCCAGCAGTTTAGCCCGCGTACCGCTATCTGGCGGCTACACCTTC. As protein: CASSLARVPLSGGYTF.